The rows below give T cell receptor beta chains drawn from one sample of a study of blood T cell repertoires in COVID-19. Repertoires were generated with immunoSEQ multiplex PCR, while TCRdb's copy carries only in-frame clones and drops some. The sample includes around 23,000 clones, about two thirds of them seen just once. Specimen: peripheral blood. Receptor source: a woman of 80 years or more with acute or convalescent COVID-19. CDR3s include the opening cysteine and the closing phenylalanine or tryptophan. Fields, in order: V gene, CDR3 protein.

V gene: TRBV30; CDR3 protein: CAWGLRGTQYF
V gene: TRBV7-9; CDR3 protein: CASSPNEGPYGYTF
V gene: TRBV2; CDR3 protein: CASTPGEGNEQFF
V gene: TRBV7-9; CDR3 protein: CASSITEAFF
V gene: TRBV5-6; CDR3 protein: CASSSIAELSYNEQFF
V gene: TRBV6-5; CDR3 protein: CASRTDWSGTGELFF
V gene: TRBV7-9; CDR3 protein: CASSHGQGTGNTIYF
V gene: TRBV9; CDR3 protein: CASSAKLAENNEQFF
V gene: TRBV6-6; CDR3 protein: CASSYSSGTSAYEQYF
V gene: TRBV15; CDR3 protein: CATSRDFGLISYNEQFF
V gene: TRBV3-1/TRBV3-2; CDR3 protein: CASSQSSYAGANVLTF
V gene: TRBV7-9; CDR3 protein: CASTSLQGVGYEQYF
V gene: TRBV29-1; CDR3 protein: CSVYNRAYTQYF
V gene: TRBV27; CDR3 protein: CASSFSTRGELMNEQYF
V gene: TRBV4-3; CDR3 protein: CASSQDVGLAGASYEQYF
V gene: TRBV10-3; CDR3 protein: CAISETNNYGYTF
V gene: TRBV14; CDR3 protein: CASSYRDRSTGELFF
V gene: TRBV10-3; CDR3 protein: CAISSLANEQYF
V gene: TRBV7-2; CDR3 protein: CASSAYRDLRTDTQYF
V gene: TRBV5-8; CDR3 protein: CASRGQSSYNEQFF
V gene: TRBV29-1; CDR3 protein: CSVGETGNTEAFF
V gene: TRBV10-1; CDR3 protein: CASNYRGYYGYTF
V gene: TRBV3-1/TRBV3-2; CDR3 protein: CASSQVYSTSGPAEQFF
V gene: TRBV3-1/TRBV3-2; CDR3 protein: CASSQVGSGKFF